The 8 T cell receptor beta chains below were found in one sample sequenced in a study of cytotoxic CD8 clonotypes in ibrutinib-treated CLL. Produced via immunoSEQ multiplex PCR; TCRdb's table is partial and in-frame only. The sample holds around 310,000 clones, around four fifths seen once. Sequenced here: PBMCs, sampled before ibrutinib treatment. These receptors all stem from a human donor with chronic lymphocytic leukemia.

This chain joins TRBV6-5 and TRBJ2-1; D is perhaps TRBD1 (5 bases). Trimming took off 8 bases at V and 0 bases at J, with 14 bases between the two ends. The CDR3 is 15 residues long. Germline V gene sequence: CDR1 MNHEY, CDR2 SVGAGI. Here the CDR3 DNA reads TGTGCCAGCCGGGCAGGGCCGAGCTCCTACAATGAGCAGTTCTTC. It translates to CASRAGPSSYNEQFF.

The chain links TRBV4-3 to TRBJ2-7, with TRBD1 identical over 7 bases. Germline V gene sequence: CDR1 LGHNA, CDR2 YSLEER. This CDR3 is 16 amino acids long. With 0 bases clipped from V and 2 bases from J, the junction kept 7 bases outside the gene matches. The CDR3 DNA is TGCGCCAGCAGCCAAGATTGGGTTGGGACAGCCTACGAGCAGTACTTC. Residues: CASSQDWVGTAYEQYF.

This sequence joins TRBV6-5 and TRBJ2-7, with D hard to call. This CDR3 is 15 amino acids long. CDR1 MNHEY and CDR2 SVGAGI come from the germline V gene. Trimming took off 0 bases at V and 5 bases at J, with 14 bases between the two ends. This CDR3 reads CASSYSSSLGNEQYF. The CDR3 region has the DNA TGTGCCAGCAGTTACTCAAGTTCGTTGGGGAACGAGCAGTACTTC.

This clone was recorded only once. V usage is TRBV5-1 and J usage is TRBJ1-1; D ambiguous. Germline V gene data show CDR1 as SGHRS and CDR2 as YFSETQ. CDR3 size: 14 residues. Trimming removed 0 bases from V and 1 base from J, with 7 bases in between. This CDR3 reads CASSLEPQNTEAFF. CDR3 nucleotide sequence: TGCGCCAGCAGCTTGGAACCCCAGAACACTGAAGCTTTCTTT. Looking up the rest from reference TRBV5-1 and TRBJ1-1 gives the full variable domain: KAGVTQTPRYLIKTRGQQVTLSCSPISGHRSVSWYQQTPGQGLQFLFEYFSETQRNKGNFPGRFSGRQFSNSRSEMNVSTLELGDSALYLCASSLEPQNTEAFFGQGTRLTVV.

J is TRBJ2-3 and V is TRBV27; D not resolved. Per germline, CDR1 MNHEY and CDR2 SMNVEV (reference sequence). V lost 3 bases and J lost 2, with 15 bases in between. The CDR3 has 16 residues. The CDR3 DNA reads as TGTGCCAGCAGTTTGGTGCCGGACGAGGACACAGATACGCAGTATTTT. This sequence encodes CASSLVPDEDTDTQYF.

This chain connects TRBV28 to TRBJ2-7; no reliable D call. This CDR3 comprises 12 residues. Per germline, CDR1 MDHEN and CDR2 SYDVKM. The V end was cut by 5 bases, the J end by 1 base, with 6 bases between. The CDR3 sequence: CASSPQSYEQYF. Written as DNA, the CDR3 is TGTGCCAGCAGTCCCCAGTCCTACGAGCAGTACTTC.

The chain employs TRBV13 and TRBJ1-5; D is ambiguous. This CDR3 spans 14 amino acids. Germline V CDR1 and CDR2: PRHDT, FYEKMQ (reference sequence). V lost 2 bases and J lost 4, with 9 bases in between. The CDR3 is CASSLRRENQPQHF. CDR3 DNA sequence: TGTGCCAGCAGCTTAAGACGGGAAAATCAGCCCCAGCATTTT.

The V call is TRBV5-1, the J call TRBJ2-2; the D gene is possibly TRBD1 (6 bases). CDR3 length: 14 residues. V was shortened by 5 bases and J by 3 bases, with 11 bases between the two germline ends. CDR1 and CDR2 from the germline V gene are SGHRS and YFSETQ. The CDR3 reads CASRYRVDTGELFF. The CDR3 DNA follows: TGCGCCAGCAGGTACAGGGTAGACACCGGGGAGCTGTTTTTT.